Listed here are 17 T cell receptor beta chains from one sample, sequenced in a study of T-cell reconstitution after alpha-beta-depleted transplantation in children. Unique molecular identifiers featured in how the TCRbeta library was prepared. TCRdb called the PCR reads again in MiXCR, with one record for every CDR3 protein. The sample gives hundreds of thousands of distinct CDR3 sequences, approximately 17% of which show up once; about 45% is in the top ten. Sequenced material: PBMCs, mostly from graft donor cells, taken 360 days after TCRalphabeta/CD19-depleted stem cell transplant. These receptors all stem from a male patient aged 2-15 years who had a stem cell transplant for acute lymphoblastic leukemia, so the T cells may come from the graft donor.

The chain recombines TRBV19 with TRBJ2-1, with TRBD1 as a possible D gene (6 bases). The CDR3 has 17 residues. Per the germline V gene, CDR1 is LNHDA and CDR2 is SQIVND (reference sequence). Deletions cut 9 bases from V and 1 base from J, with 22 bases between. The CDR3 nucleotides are TGTGCCAGCACCCAACCGCGACAGGCGATGTCCTACAATGAGCAGTTCTTC. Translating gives CASTQPRQAMSYNEQFF.

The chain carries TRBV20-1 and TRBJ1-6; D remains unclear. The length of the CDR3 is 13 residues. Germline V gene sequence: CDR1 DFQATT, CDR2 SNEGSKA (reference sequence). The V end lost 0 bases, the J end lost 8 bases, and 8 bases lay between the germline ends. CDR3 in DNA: TGCAGTGCTAGAGATATCCGGGATTCACCCCTCCACTTT. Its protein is CSARDIRDSPLHF.

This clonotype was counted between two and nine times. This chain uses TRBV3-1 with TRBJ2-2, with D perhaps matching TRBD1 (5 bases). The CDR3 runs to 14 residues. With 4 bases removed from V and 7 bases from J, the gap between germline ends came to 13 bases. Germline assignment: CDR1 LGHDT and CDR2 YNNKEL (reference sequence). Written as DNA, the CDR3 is TGTGCCAGCAGCCTCAATGGGGCGTACGGGGAGCTGTTTTTT. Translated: CASSLNGAYGELFF.

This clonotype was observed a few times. The CDR3 loop is CASSLTRDRASDTQYF. CDR3 in DNA: TGTGCCAGCAGCCTGACACGGGACAGGGCTTCAGATACGCAGTATTTT. The V and J genes are TRBV7-8 and TRBJ2-3; 9 bases match TRBD1. The germline CDR1 and CDR2 sequences are SGHVS and FQNEAQ. Unmatched junction bases numbered 10, after V lost 5 bases and J lost 4 bases. This CDR3 has 16 amino acids.

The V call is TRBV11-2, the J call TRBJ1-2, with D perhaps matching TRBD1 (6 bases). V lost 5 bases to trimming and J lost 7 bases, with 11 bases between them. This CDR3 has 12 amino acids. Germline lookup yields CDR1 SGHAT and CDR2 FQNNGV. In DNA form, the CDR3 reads TGTGCCAGCAGCCAGGACAGATCTGGCTACACCTTC. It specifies CASSQDRSGYTF.

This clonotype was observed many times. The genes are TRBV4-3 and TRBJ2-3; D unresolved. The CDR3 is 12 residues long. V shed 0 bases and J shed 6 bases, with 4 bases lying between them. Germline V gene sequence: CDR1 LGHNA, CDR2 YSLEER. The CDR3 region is CASSQEADTQYF. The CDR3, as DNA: TGCGCCAGCAGCCAAGAGGCGGATACGCAGTATTTT.

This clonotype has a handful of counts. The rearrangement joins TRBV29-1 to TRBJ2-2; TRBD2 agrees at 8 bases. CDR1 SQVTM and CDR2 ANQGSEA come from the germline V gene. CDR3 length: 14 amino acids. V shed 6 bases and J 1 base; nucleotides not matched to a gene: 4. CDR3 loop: CSVPGTRNTGELFF. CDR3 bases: TGCAGCGTGCCCGGGACTAGGAACACCGGGGAGCTGTTTTTT.

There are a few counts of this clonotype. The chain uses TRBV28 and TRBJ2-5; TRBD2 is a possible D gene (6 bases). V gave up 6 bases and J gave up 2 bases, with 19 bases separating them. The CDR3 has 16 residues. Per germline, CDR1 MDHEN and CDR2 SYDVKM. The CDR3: CASSSFQRAVQETQYF. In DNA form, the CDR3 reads TGTGCCAGCAGCTCATTCCAGCGGGCTGTACAAGAGACCCAGTACTTC.

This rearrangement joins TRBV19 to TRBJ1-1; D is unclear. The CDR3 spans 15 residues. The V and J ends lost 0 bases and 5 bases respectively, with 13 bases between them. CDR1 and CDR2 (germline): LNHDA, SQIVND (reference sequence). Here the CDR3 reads CASSIDLLSDTEAFF. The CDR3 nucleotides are TGTGCCAGTAGTATAGATCTGCTCTCAGATACTGAAGCTTTCTTT.

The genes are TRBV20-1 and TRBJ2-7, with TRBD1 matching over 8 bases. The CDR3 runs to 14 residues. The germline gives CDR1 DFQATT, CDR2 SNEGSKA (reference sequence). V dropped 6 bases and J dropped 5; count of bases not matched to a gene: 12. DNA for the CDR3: TGCAGTGCCTCCTCGCGGACAGGGATCCACGAGCAGTACTTC. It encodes CSASSRTGIHEQYF.

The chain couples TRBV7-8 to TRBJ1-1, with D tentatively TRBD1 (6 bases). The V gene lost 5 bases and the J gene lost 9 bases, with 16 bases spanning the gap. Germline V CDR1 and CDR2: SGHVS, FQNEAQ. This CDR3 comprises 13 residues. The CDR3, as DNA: TGTGCCAGCAGCCCCAGGCGCGGGGGCCAAGCTTTCTTT. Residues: CASSPRRGGQAFF.

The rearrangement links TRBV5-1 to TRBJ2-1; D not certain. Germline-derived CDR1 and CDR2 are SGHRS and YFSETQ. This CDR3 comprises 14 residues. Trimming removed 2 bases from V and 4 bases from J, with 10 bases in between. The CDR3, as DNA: TGCGCCAGCAGCTTTGAGTACCGGTACAATGAGCAGTTCTTC. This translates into CASSFEYRYNEQFF.

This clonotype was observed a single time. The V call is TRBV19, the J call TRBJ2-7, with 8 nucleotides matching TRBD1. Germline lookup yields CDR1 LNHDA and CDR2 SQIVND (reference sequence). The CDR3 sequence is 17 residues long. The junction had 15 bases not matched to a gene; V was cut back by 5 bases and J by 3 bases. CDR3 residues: CASSPSLPGQVIYEQYF. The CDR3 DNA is TGTGCCAGTAGTCCTAGCCTGCCGGGACAGGTTATCTACGAGCAGTACTTC.

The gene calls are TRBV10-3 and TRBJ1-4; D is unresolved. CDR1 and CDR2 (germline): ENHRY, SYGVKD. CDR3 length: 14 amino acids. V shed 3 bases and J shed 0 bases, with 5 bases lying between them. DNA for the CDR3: TGTGCCATCAGTGACGCACCAACTAATGAAAAACTGTTTTTT. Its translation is CAISDAPTNEKLFF.

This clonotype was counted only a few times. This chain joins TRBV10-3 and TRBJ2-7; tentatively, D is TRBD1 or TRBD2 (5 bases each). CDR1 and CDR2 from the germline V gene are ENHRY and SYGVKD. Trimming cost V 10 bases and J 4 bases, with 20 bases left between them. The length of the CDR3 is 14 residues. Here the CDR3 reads CATSLAGSMYEQYF. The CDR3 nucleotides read TGTGCCACTTCGCTGGCAGGGAGTATGTACGAGCAGTACTTC.

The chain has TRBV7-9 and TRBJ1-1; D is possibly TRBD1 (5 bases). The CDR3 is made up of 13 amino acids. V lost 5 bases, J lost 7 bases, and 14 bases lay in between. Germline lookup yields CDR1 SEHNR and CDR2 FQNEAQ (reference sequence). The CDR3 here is CASSLGGDGEAFF. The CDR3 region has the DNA TGTGCCAGCAGCCTCGGGGGGGACGGTGAAGCTTTCTTT.

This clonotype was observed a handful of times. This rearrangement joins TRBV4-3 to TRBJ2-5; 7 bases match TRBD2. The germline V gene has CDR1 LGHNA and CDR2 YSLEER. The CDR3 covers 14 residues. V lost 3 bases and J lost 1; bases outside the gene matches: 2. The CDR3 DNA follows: TGCGCCAGCAGCCACCAGCGGGGCCAAGAGACCCAGTACTTC. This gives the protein CASSHQRGQETQYF.